Reported below is one TCR beta chain. Per the authors' pipeline: For nucleated cells, counts were estimated from reference gene primer amplification. TCRdb's table, derived via immunoSEQ multiplex PCR, lists solely in-frame clones and lacks some. The DNA gave D and trimming, while V, J and clone size come from that table. The table lists over 120,000 clones, 85% to 90% of them singletons. The sample belongs to a study of blood T cell repertoires in COVID-19. Whole-study context: Samples taken during acute and convalescent COVID-19 were collected in the United States, Italy and Spain. PBMCs, B-cell-depleted T cells, or T cells were the source of the cDNA or gDNA that made up the material.

Trimming shortened V by 4 bases and J by 6 bases, and 16 bases separated the two germline ends. CDR3 length: 15 amino acids. CDR1 and CDR2 from the germline V gene are SGHNT and YYREEE (reference sequence). Sequenced material: peripheral blood. The TCR originated in a man in his sixties with active or convalescent COVID-19. The chain has TRBV5-4 and TRBJ1-4, with no clear D. The CDR3 sequence: CASSVASGLHEKLFF. DNA for the CDR3: TGTGCCAGCAGCGTGGCGTCGGGGTTGCATGAAAAACTGTTTTTT.